Listed below are T cell receptor beta chains from one sample, sequenced in a study of beta chain features in type 1 diabetes. The assay was immunoSEQ multiplex PCR, and TCRdb's table has in-frame clones only and misses some. Of some 660,000 clones in the sample, more than 13% are singletons; the top ten hold just under 0.04%. The sequencing input was naive CD4+ T cells from blood. These receptors came from a man between 18 and 35 years old with type 1 diabetes. Each CDR3 is given with its conserved first and last residue. D genes are given only for firm matches. Not every row has a clone size; where given, it reads once, few, many or a size class.

length: 14; J: TRBJ1-4; D: TRBD1; size: few; V: TRBV7-2; DNA: TGTGCCAGCAGCAGACAGGGGGTTAATGAAAAACTGTTTTTT; CDR3: CASSRQGVNEKLFF
length: 19; J: TRBJ2-1; D: .; size: few; V: TRBV5-1; DNA: TGCGCCAGCAGCTCTGGGAGGCAGTGGGGGGCAAAGACCTACAATGAGCAGTTCTTC; CDR3: CASSSGRQWGAKTYNEQFF
length: 15; J: TRBJ2-3; D: TRBD1; size: .; V: TRBV11-2; DNA: TGTGCCAGCAGCTCCTCACAGGGGGCTACAGATACGCAGTATTTT; CDR3: CASSSSQGATDTQYF
length: 13; J: TRBJ2-3; D: .; size: .; V: TRBV7-2; DNA: TGTGCCAGCAGCTTAGCCGTCCCAGATACGCAGTATTTT; CDR3: CASSLAVPDTQYF
length: 16; J: TRBJ1-2; D: .; size: .; V: TRBV25-1; DNA: TGTGCCAGCAGTGAATATTCTTCAGGTCCGCTCTATGGCTACACCTTC; CDR3: CASSEYSSGPLYGYTF
length: 16; J: TRBJ1-2; D: TRBD1; size: .; V: TRBV18; DNA: TGTGCCAGCTCAGAACAGGGGACGCTCCCTAACTATGGCTACACCTTC; CDR3: CASSEQGTLPNYGYTF
length: 14; J: TRBJ1-5; D: TRBD1; size: .; V: TRBV11-2; DNA: TGTGCCAGCAGCTTACAGGGGGCTGATCAGCCCCAGCATTTT; CDR3: CASSLQGADQPQHF
length: 13; J: TRBJ1-2; D: .; size: few; V: TRBV7-2; DNA: TGTGCCAGCAGCTTACAGGGAGGGGATGGCTACACCTTC; CDR3: CASSLQGGDGYTF
length: 15; J: TRBJ2-1; D: TRBD2; size: .; V: TRBV10-3; DNA: TGTGCCATCAGTGACTCTAGCGGGGGGCCCGATGAGCAGTTCTTC; CDR3: CAISDSSGGPDEQFF
length: 14; J: TRBJ1-4; D: .; size: few; V: TRBV5-1; DNA: TGCGCCAGCTCTCTTAGCCCAACTAATGAAAAACTGTTTTTT; CDR3: CASSLSPTNEKLFF
length: 13; J: TRBJ2-1; D: .; size: few; V: TRBV29-1; DNA: TGCAGCGTGGATCCCAGGGGAGAAAATGAGCAGTTCTTC; CDR3: CSVDPRGENEQFF
length: 13; J: TRBJ2-3; D: .; size: few; V: TRBV5-6; DNA: TGTGCCAGCAGGGCAGGGCGGATGGATACGCAGTATTTT; CDR3: CASRAGRMDTQYF
length: 13; J: TRBJ2-7; D: TRBD1; size: few; V: TRBV25-1; DNA: TGTGCCAGCAGCTGGACAGGTCCCTACGAGCAGTACTTC; CDR3: CASSWTGPYEQYF
length: 15; J: TRBJ1-5; D: TRBD1; size: .; V: TRBV18; DNA: TGTGCCAGCTCACCTACGGGACAGCACAATCAGCCCCAGCATTTT; CDR3: CASSPTGQHNQPQHF
length: 14; J: TRBJ2-3; D: .; size: .; V: TRBV5-4; DNA: TGTGCCAGCAGCTTGACAGGGTCGGAAGATACGCAGTATTTT; CDR3: CASSLTGSEDTQYF
length: 14; J: TRBJ2-3; D: TRBD1; size: .; V: TRBV30; DNA: TGTGCCCTTGACAGGGGGCGTTTAGGAGATACGCAGTATTTT; CDR3: CALDRGRLGDTQYF
length: 13; J: TRBJ2-7; D: .; size: .; V: TRBV9; DNA: TGTGCCAGCAGTCGCTTAGTGTCCTACGAGCAGTACTTC; CDR3: CASSRLVSYEQYF
length: 12; J: TRBJ2-5; D: .; size: .; V: TRBV15; DNA: TGTGCCACCAGCAGAGGCAGGGAGACCCAGTACTTC; CDR3: CATSRGRETQYF
length: 15; J: TRBJ2-6; D: .; size: .; V: TRBV30; DNA: TGTGCCTGGAGTGAGGCAGGGACTGGGGCCAACGTCCTGACTTTC; CDR3: CAWSEAGTGANVLTF
length: 14; J: TRBJ2-2; D: .; size: .; V: TRBV4-3; DNA: TGCGCCAGCAGCCAAGCCAGAATAACCGGGGAGCTGTTTTTT; CDR3: CASSQARITGELFF
length: 15; J: TRBJ2-7; D: TRBD2; size: .; V: TRBV30; DNA: TGTGCCTGGAGTGTACCGCGACTAGCGCGCTACGAGCAGTACTTC; CDR3: CAWSVPRLARYEQYF
length: 13; J: TRBJ1-1; D: .; size: .; V: TRBV7-2; DNA: TGTGCCAGCAGCTTTGGGGCTTGGAAAGGGGCTTTCTTT; CDR3: CASSFGAWKGAFF
length: 13; J: TRBJ1-5; D: .; size: .; V: TRBV29-1; DNA: TGCAGCGTGGACTCGCAAGGGGGTCAGCCCCAGCATTTT; CDR3: CSVDSQGGQPQHF
length: 12; J: TRBJ2-7; D: .; size: .; V: TRBV28; DNA: TGTGCCAGCAGGAGGACAGCCTACGAGCAGTACTTC; CDR3: CASRRTAYEQYF
length: 15; J: TRBJ1-2; D: .; size: few; V: TRBV29-1; DNA: TGCAGCGTTTTTGTTTCAGGTCTCGAAGACTATGGCTACACCTTC; CDR3: CSVFVSGLEDYGYTF
length: 13; J: TRBJ2-5; D: .; size: .; V: TRBV29-1; DNA: TGCAGCGGAGCGGGACAGACACAAGAGACCCAGTACTTC; CDR3: CSGAGQTQETQYF
length: 14; J: TRBJ2-3; D: .; size: .; V: TRBV5-6; DNA: TGTGCCAGCAGCTTCCGCAGGGTAACAGATACGCAGTATTTT; CDR3: CASSFRRVTDTQYF
length: 14; J: TRBJ1-1; D: .; size: .; V: TRBV6-6; DNA: TGTGCCAGCAGTCCCCCCGTAGTTACAGCTGAAGCTTTCTTT; CDR3: CASSPPVVTAEAFF
length: 14; J: TRBJ1-1; D: TRBD1; size: .; V: TRBV2; DNA: TGTGCCAGCAGGAACCGGGACAGAACCACTGAAGCTTTCTTT; CDR3: CASRNRDRTTEAFF
length: 14; J: TRBJ2-5; D: TRBD1; size: .; V: TRBV18; DNA: TGTGCCAGCTCACCACCAGGGACAGGTCAGACCCAGTACTTC; CDR3: CASSPPGTGQTQYF
length: 14; J: TRBJ1-1; D: .; size: .; V: TRBV27; DNA: TGTGCCAGCTTCAAGGACAACCGTCCTCGGCGAGCTTTCTTT; CDR3: CASFKDNRPRRAFF
length: 16; J: TRBJ2-7; D: TRBD2; size: few; V: TRBV4-3; DNA: TGCGCCAGCAGCCAGAGGTCGGGGACTAGCTTCTACGAGCAGTACTTC; CDR3: CASSQRSGTSFYEQYF